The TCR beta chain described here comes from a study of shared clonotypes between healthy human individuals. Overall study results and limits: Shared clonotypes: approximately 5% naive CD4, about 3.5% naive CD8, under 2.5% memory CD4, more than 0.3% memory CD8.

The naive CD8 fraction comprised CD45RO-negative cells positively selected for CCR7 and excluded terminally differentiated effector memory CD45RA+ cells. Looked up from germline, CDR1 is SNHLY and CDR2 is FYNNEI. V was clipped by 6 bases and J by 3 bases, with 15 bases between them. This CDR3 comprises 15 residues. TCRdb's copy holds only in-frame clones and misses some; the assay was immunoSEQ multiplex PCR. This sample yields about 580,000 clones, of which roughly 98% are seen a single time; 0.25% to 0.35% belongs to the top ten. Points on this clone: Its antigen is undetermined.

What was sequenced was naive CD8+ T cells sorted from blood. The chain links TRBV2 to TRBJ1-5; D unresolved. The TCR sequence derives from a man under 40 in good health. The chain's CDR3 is CASRDHRFNNQPQHF. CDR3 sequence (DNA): TGTGCCAGCAGGGACCACAGATTTAACAATCAGCCCCAGCATTTT.